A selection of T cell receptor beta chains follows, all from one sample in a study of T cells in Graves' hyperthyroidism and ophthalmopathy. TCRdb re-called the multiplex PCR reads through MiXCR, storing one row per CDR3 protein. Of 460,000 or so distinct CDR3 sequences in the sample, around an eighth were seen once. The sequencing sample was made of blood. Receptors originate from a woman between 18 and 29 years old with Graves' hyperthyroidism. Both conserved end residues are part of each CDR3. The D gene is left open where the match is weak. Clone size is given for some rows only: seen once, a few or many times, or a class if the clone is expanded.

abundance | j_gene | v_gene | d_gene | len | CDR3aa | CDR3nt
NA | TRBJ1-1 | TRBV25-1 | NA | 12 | CASSEQGVRAFF | TGTGCCAGCAGTGAGCAGGGTGTGAGAGCTTTCTTT
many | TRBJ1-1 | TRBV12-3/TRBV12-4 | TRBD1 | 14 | CASSLTGGYTEAFF | TGTGCCAGCAGTTTAACAGGGGGCTACACTGAAGCTTTCTTT
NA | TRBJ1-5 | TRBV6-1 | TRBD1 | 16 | CTSSRRGTGANQPQHF | TGTACCAGCAGTCGCCGCGGGACAGGGGCCAATCAGCCCCAGCATTTT
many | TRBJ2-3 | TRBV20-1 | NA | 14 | CSSRSGAGEDTQYF | TGCAGTTCCCGATCGGGGGCCGGTGAAGATACGCAGTATTTT
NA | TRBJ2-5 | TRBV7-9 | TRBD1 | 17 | CASSLKAGQGASETQYF | TGTGCCAGCAGCTTAAAAGCGGGACAGGGGGCATCCGAGACCCAGTACTTC
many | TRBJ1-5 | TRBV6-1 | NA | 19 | CASSPRSVGGDYSNQPQHF | TGTGCCAGCAGTCCACGTAGCGTAGGGGGGGACTATAGCAATCAGCCCCAGCATTTT
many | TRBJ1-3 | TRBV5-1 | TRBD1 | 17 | CASSLTGQGMTGNTIYF | TGCGCCAGCAGCTTGACCGGACAGGGAATGACTGGAAACACCATATATTTT
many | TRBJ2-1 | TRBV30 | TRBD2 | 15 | CAWSAASGRRNEQFF | TGTGCCTGGAGTGCGGCTAGCGGGAGGCGCAATGAGCAGTTCTTC
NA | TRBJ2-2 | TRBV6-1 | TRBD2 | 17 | CASSFDGLAGAGGELFF | TGTGCCAGCAGTTTCGATGGACTAGCGGGAGCAGGGGGGGAGCTGTTTTTT
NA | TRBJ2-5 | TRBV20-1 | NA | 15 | CSARPGGTIQETQYF | TGCAGTGCTAGACCCGGGGGGACAATTCAAGAGACCCAGTACTTC
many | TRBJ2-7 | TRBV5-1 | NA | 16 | CASSLAGWDVIDEQYF | TGCGCCAGCAGCTTGGCCGGGTGGGATGTCATCGACGAGCAGTACTTC
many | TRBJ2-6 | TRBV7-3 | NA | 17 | CASSLSPTRSGANVLTF | TGTGCCAGCAGCTTAAGCCCCACAAGGAGCGGGGCCAACGTCCTGACTTTC
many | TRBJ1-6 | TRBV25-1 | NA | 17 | CASSTGRGSYTSSPLHF | TGTGCCAGCAGTACCGGGCGGGGCTCCTATACCAGTTCACCCCTCCACTTT
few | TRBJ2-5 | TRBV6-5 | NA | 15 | CASSYSGGRAETQYF | TGTGCCAGCAGTTACTCGGGGGGTAGAGCAGAGACCCAGTACTTC
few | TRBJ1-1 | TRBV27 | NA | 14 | CASSPGDPLWEAFF | TGTGCCAGCAGTCCTGGGGACCCCCTCTGGGAAGCTTTCTTT
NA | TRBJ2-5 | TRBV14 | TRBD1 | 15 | CASSRQGAHQETQYF | TGTGCCAGCAGCCGACAGGGGGCCCACCAAGAGACCCAGTACTTC
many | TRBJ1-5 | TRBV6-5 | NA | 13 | CASSYSRDQPQHF | TGTGCCAGCAGTTACTCCAGGGATCAGCCCCAGCATTTT
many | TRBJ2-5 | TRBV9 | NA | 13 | CASSERSAETQYF | TGTGCCAGCAGCGAGCGGAGCGCAGAGACCCAGTACTTC
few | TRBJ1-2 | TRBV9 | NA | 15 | CASSSNPGTTYGYTF | TGTGCCAGCAGCTCAAACCCCGGGACAACCTATGGCTACACCTTC
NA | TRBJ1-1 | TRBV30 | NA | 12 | CAWSVGRGETFF | TGTGCCTGGAGTGTGGGCAGGGGTGAGACTTTCTTT
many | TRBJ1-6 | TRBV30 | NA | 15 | CAWSGERERYSPLHF | TGTGCCTGGAGTGGGGAAAGGGAACGATATTCACCCCTCCACTTT
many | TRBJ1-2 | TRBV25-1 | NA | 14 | CASLNLGPRGGYTF | TGTGCCAGCCTCAATCTAGGCCCTAGAGGCGGCTACACCTTC
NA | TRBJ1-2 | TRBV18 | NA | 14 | CASSPRELGYGYTF | TGTGCCAGCTCACCAAGGGAGTTGGGCTATGGCTACACCTTC